This T cell receptor beta chain stems from a study of blood T cell repertoires in COVID-19. Study summary: The origin of the acute and convalescent COVID-19 samples was the United States, Italy and Spain. The analysed material was cDNA or gDNA that came from T cells, B-cell-depleted T cells, or PBMCs.

Germline CDR1 is MDHEN and CDR2 is SYDVKM. Trimming removed 3 bases at V and 6 bases at J, with 8 bases between. This CDR3 is built from 12 residues. The authors' processing: Nucleated cell counts were estimated from reference gene primer amplification. Sequenced by immunoSEQ multiplex PCR; TCRdb stores in-frame clones only, minus some. That table furnishes V, J and clone size, whereas the DNA furnished D and trimming. There are approximately 250,000 clones in the sample; around nine tenths occur only once, and just under 9% lies in the top ten. The TCR originated in a middle-aged man with active or convalescent COVID-19. This chain connects TRBV28 to TRBJ1-2; D perhaps matches TRBD1 (6 bases). Sequencing was performed on peripheral blood. CDR3: CASSFRGHGYTF. The CDR3 coding sequence is TGTGCCAGCAGTTTCAGGGGCCATGGCTACACCTTC.